This TCR beta chain was identified in a study of blood T cell repertoires in COVID-19. At the level of the study: There were acute and convalescent COVID-19 samples, and they came from the United States, Italy and Spain. T cells, B-cell-depleted T cells, or PBMCs provided the cDNA or gDNA that served as material.

V lost 9 bases and J lost 6, with 18 bases in between. CDR1 and CDR2 from the germline V gene are MDHEN and SYDVKM. The CDR3 has 14 amino acids. Those enrolled in Seattle joined during active infection and were followed longitudinally afterward. Under the authors' procedure: For nucleated cells, counts were estimated from reference gene primer amplification. Repertoires were generated with immunoSEQ multiplex PCR, while TCRdb's copy carries only in-frame clones and drops some. V and J calls and clone size come straight from that table; D and trimming were deduced from the DNA. The sample contains about 360,000 clones, 86% of which appear only once.

This clonotype was obtained from a woman aged 60-75 years with COVID-19, enrolled during active disease. Sequencing input: peripheral blood. The V call is TRBV28, the J call TRBJ1-5; D may be TRBD1 (6 bases). The CDR3 DNA follows: TGTGCCAGTGGGGGGGCACACTCTAGTCAGCCCCAGCATTTT. It encodes CASGGAHSSQPQHF.